The 32 T cell receptor beta chains reported below all come from one sample, sequenced in a study of Ad26.COV2.S vaccination and SARS-CoV-2 variants. Measured with immunoSEQ multiplex PCR; TCRdb has only the in-frame clones, and not every one. Here the sample spans some 180,000 clones, roughly 89% being singletons. This specimen consisted of peripheral blood, obtained after recovery from COVID-19. The receptors were gathered from a human donor who had recovered from COVID-19.

V gene TRBV4-2 combines with J gene TRBJ1-2, with D possibly TRBD1 on 5 matching bases. V lost 1 base to trimming and J lost 0 bases, with 9 bases between them. The CDR3 covers 15 residues. Germline values: CDR1 LGHNA, CDR2 YNFKEQ. CDR3 coding DNA: TGTGCCAGCAGCCAAGTGGGGCACTCTAACTATGGCTACACCTTC. Its translation: CASSQVGHSNYGYTF.

This clone was seen once. This chain links TRBV19 with TRBJ2-1; D gene ambiguous. V was shortened by 7 bases and J by 13 bases, with 5 bases between the two germline ends. The V gene's germline CDR1 is LNHDA and CDR2 SQIVND (reference sequence). CDR3 length: 8 residues. DNA for the CDR3: TGTGCCAGTATTTTACAGTTCTTC. This encodes CASILQFF.

This clone was found a few times. The chain recombines TRBV19 with TRBJ2-7; TRBD2 matches 11 bases. The CDR3 has 15 residues. Germline assignment: CDR1 LNHDA and CDR2 SQIVND (reference sequence). Trimming cost V 7 bases and J 3 bases; bases outside gene matches: 8. CDR3 residues: CASTASGRTFYEQYF. The DNA for the CDR3 is TGTGCCAGTACGGCTAGCGGGAGGACCTTCTACGAGCAGTACTTC.

This clone was counted only a few times. The sample holds other DNA sequences that translate to the same CDR3. The chain combines TRBV18 with TRBJ2-7; possibly TRBD1 for D (5 bases). There are 14 residues in the CDR3. The V gene's germline CDR1 is KGHSH and CDR2 LQKENI. V lost 1 base, J lost 2 bases, and 9 bases lay in between. DNA for the CDR3: TGTGCCAGCTCACCACGAGACAGAACCTACGAGCAGTACTTC. It specifies CASSPRDRTYEQYF.

The chain carries TRBV5-1 and TRBJ1-1; possibly TRBD1 for D (5 bases). The length of the CDR3 is 13 residues. The germline V gene encodes CDR1 SGHRS and CDR2 YFSETQ. Trimming left V 4 bases short and J 0 bases short, with 7 bases between. CDR3 in DNA: TGCGCCAGCAGCGGGGCTTTGAACACTGAAGCTTTCTTT. Its translation: CASSGALNTEAFF.

This chain uses TRBV4-1 with TRBJ2-6; 9 nucleotides match TRBD2. Losses at the gene ends were 0 bases for V and 1 base for J; bases not matched to a gene: 13. The V gene's germline CDR1 is MGHRA and CDR2 YSYEKL. CDR3 length equals 21 residues. The CDR3 here is CASSQDQGVSGRGSGANVLTF. The CDR3, as DNA: TGCGCCAGCAGCCAAGATCAAGGGGTTAGCGGGAGAGGTTCTGGGGCCAACGTCCTGACTTTC.

This clone was recorded only once. The chain couples TRBV18 to TRBJ1-6; D remains ambiguous. The CDR3 has 17 residues. Germline V gives CDR1 KGHSH, CDR2 LQKENI. The V gene lost 5 bases and the J gene lost 3 bases, with 17 bases spanning the gap. In DNA form, the CDR3 reads TGTGCCAGCTCAGAGATACCCGGAGAAGGCTATAATTCACCCCTCCACTTT. It yields the protein CASSEIPGEGYNSPLHF.

The chain is built from TRBV27 and TRBJ1-5; no clear D gene. The CDR3 contains 15 residues. Germline CDR1 reads MNHEY; CDR2 reads SMNVEV (reference sequence). The V gene lost 6 bases and the J gene lost 6 bases, with 18 bases spanning the gap. For the CDR3, the DNA is TGTGCCAGCAGCCCCCTTGGGGTCCAAGGTCAGCCCCAGCATTTT. Translating it yields CASSPLGVQGQPQHF.

V gene TRBV7-3 combines with J gene TRBJ2-2; 9 bases map to TRBD1. Trimming removed 5 bases from V and 1 base from J; junction bases left unmatched: 2. The CDR3 loop spans 15 amino acids. The germline V gene has CDR1 SGHTA and CDR2 FQGTGA. As DNA, the CDR3 is TGTGCCAGCAGCACAGGGGGCTGGAACACCGGGGAGCTGTTTTTT. Protein: CASSTGGWNTGELFF. Complete variable domain (other parts from reference TRBV7-3 and TRBJ2-2): GAGVSQTPSNKVTEKGKYVELRCDPISGHTALYWYRQSLGQGPEFLIYFQGTGAADDSGLPNDRFFAVRPEGSVSTLKIQRTERGDSAVYLCASSTGGWNTGELFFGEGSRLTVL.

The chain carries TRBV3-1 (or the pseudogene TRBV3-2) and TRBJ1-6; D gene ambiguous. Trimming left V 9 bases short and J 0 bases short, with 18 bases between. Per germline, CDR1 LGHDT and CDR2 YNNKEL (reference sequence). The CDR3 length is 17 residues. CDR3 sequence (DNA): TGTGCCAGAAAGAGCCGTCGGCGAAGCTCCTATAATTCACCCCTCCACTTT. This gives the protein CARKSRRRSSYNSPLHF.

The genes are TRBV10-2 and TRBJ1-1, with TRBD1 matching over 10 bases. Germline trimming cut 1 base from V and 6 bases from J; bases unmatched to any gene: 8. CDR1 is WSHSY and CDR2 is SAAADI in the germline V gene. The CDR3 is made up of 16 amino acids. CDR3 amino acids: CASSEWGQGRVPEAFF. CDR3 DNA sequence: TGCGCCAGCAGTGAGTGGGGACAGGGGAGGGTTCCTGAAGCTTTCTTT.

This sequence joins TRBV5-1 and TRBJ2-3, with 8 bases identical to TRBD2. In germline, CDR1 is SGHRS, CDR2 YFSETQ. V lost 4 bases and J lost 0; bases outside the gene matches: 7. The CDR3 contains 16 residues. CDR3 sequence (DNA): TGCGCCAGCAGCCCATGGGCGGGGGGTAGCACAGATACGCAGTATTTT. As protein: CASSPWAGGSTDTQYF.

Here the CDR3 reads CASSFGGRFEGNQPQHF. DNA of the CDR3: TGTGCCAGCAGCTTTGGGGGTAGGTTCGAGGGCAATCAGCCCCAGCATTTT. The chain recombines TRBV7-8 with TRBJ1-5; D perhaps matches TRBD1 (5 bases). This CDR3 comprises 17 residues. Germline CDR1 and CDR2: SGHVS and FQNEAQ. V was shortened by 3 bases and J by 2 bases, with 17 bases between the two germline ends.

Written as DNA, the CDR3 is TGTGCCAGCAGCTTGATAGGGGGCAATCAGCCCCAGCATTTT. Its translation is CASSLIGGNQPQHF. The chain is built from TRBV5-6 and TRBJ1-5; a possible D gene is TRBD1 (5 bases). Germline-derived CDR1 and CDR2 are SGHDT and YYEEEE. The V end lost 1 base, the J end lost 2 bases, and 7 bases lay between the germline ends. This CDR3 spans 14 amino acids.

The gene calls are TRBV6-4 and TRBJ1-5, with D tentatively TRBD1 (5 bases). The CDR3 totals 13 residues. V lost 11 bases and J lost 7, with 18 bases in between. CDR1 and CDR2 (germline): MRHNA, SNTAGT. CDR3 sequence: CAGSRDFEQPQHF. CDR3 DNA sequence: TGTGCCGGCTCTCGGGACTTCGAACAGCCCCAGCATTTT.

The chain is built from TRBV27 and TRBJ2-1, with D perhaps assigned TRBD1 or TRBD2 (6 bases each). Germline V lookup: CDR1 MNHEY, CDR2 SMNVEV (reference sequence). This CDR3 region has 20 residues. With 6 bases removed from V and 0 bases from J, the gap between germline ends came to 27 bases. CDR3 protein: CASSERGWGSGPSSYNEQFF. The CDR3 nucleotides are TGTGCCAGCAGCGAGAGGGGGTGGGGTAGCGGACCTAGCTCCTACAATGAGCAGTTCTTC.

The chain combines TRBV2 with TRBJ2-7; 8 nucleotides match TRBD1. Germline V CDR1 and CDR2: SNHLY, FYNNEI. CDR3 length: 15 residues. The V segment lost 4 bases and the J segment 5 bases; nucleotides outside the gene matches: 10. The CDR3 bases are TGTGCCAGCAGTGCGGACGCAGGGGGCCTTAACGAGCAGTACTTC. This sequence encodes CASSADAGGLNEQYF.

This sequence joins TRBV3-1 (or the pseudogene TRBV3-2) and TRBJ2-1; 14 nucleotides agree with TRBD2. The germline V gene encodes CDR1 LGHDT and CDR2 YNNKEL (reference sequence). The CDR3 contains 18 residues. V was pared by 4 bases and J by 2 bases, with 7 bases of the junction left unmatched. CDR3 in amino acids: CASSPGTSGSTPYNEQFF. As DNA, the CDR3 is TGTGCCAGCAGCCCGGGGACTAGCGGGAGCACCCCCTACAATGAGCAGTTCTTC.

This chain links TRBV30 with TRBJ1-5; TRBD1 matches 8 bases. J lost 2 bases, V lost 0 bases, and 3 bases had no gene match. The CDR3 is 15 residues long. CDR1 and CDR2 from the germline V gene are GTSNPN and SVGIG (reference sequence). CDR3 amino acids: CAWSVRTGRNQPQHF. As DNA, the CDR3 is TGTGCCTGGAGTGTCAGGACAGGGCGCAATCAGCCCCAGCATTTT. The whole variable domain, filled in from reference TRBV30 and TRBJ1-5, reads SQTIHQWPATLVQPVGSPLSLECTVEGTSNPNLYWYRQAAGRGLQLLFYSVGIGQISSEVPQNLSASRPQDRQFILSSKKLLLSDSGFYLCAWSVRTGRNQPQHFGDGTRLSIL.

The rearrangement joins TRBV10-1 to TRBJ2-1; D gene unclear. CDR1 and CDR2 from the germline V gene are WNHNN and SYGVQD (reference sequence). V was clipped by 8 bases and J by 1 base, with 18 bases between them. CDR3 length: 16 residues. The CDR3 protein is CASPSVVSNSYNEQFF. The CDR3 DNA follows: TGCGCCAGCCCTTCCGTTGTAAGTAATTCCTACAATGAGCAGTTCTTC.

The CDR3 DNA follows: TGCGCCAGCAGTGAGGGTTTACAGGGGAAGGGGCAGTACTTC. As protein: CASSEGLQGKGQYF. The chain links TRBV10-1 to TRBJ2-7; 7 bases agree with TRBD1. Trimming removed 2 bases from V and 9 bases from J; junction bases left unmatched: 10. From germline, CDR1 is WNHNN and CDR2 SYGVQD (reference sequence). The CDR3 spans 14 residues.

The V and J genes are TRBV13 and TRBJ2-3; 10 nucleotides align to TRBD2. Germline values: CDR1 PRHDT, CDR2 FYEKMQ (reference sequence). The CDR3 runs 15 residues. J lost 5 bases, V lost 0 bases, and 2 bases had no gene match. The CDR3 bases are TGTGCCAGCAGCTTAGGTAGCGGGAGGAAAGATACGCAGTATTTT. Translating gives CASSLGSGRKDTQYF.

The genes are TRBV9 and TRBJ2-7, with 11 bases lining up with TRBD2. This CDR3 has 15 amino acids. J lost 1 base, V lost 4 bases, and 4 bases had no gene match. In germline, CDR1 is SGDLS, CDR2 YYNGEE. The CDR3 loop reads CASSLGLAESYEQYF. Here the CDR3 DNA reads TGTGCCAGCAGCCTGGGACTAGCGGAGTCCTACGAGCAGTACTTC. The full variable domain, rest sourced from reference TRBV9 and TRBJ2-7, is DSGVTQTPKHLITATGQRVTLRCSPRSGDLSVYWYQQSLDQGLQFLIQYYNGEERAKGNILERFSAQQFPDLHSELNLSSLELGDSALYFCASSLGLAESYEQYFGPGTRLTVT.

The table lists this clone with a few counts. The gene calls are TRBV4-1 and TRBJ1-5; TRBD1 is a possible D gene (6 bases). Deletions cut 1 base from V and 5 bases from J, with 12 bases between. CDR3 size: 15 residues. Germline CDR1 reads MGHRA; CDR2 reads YSYEKL. CDR3 protein: CASSQGHGGDQPQHF. The CDR3 nucleotides read TGCGCCAGCAGCCAAGGACACGGGGGCGATCAGCCCCAGCATTTT.

The rearrangement joins TRBV7-3 to TRBJ2-1; TRBD1 or TRBD2 may be the D gene (5 bases each). CDR1 and CDR2 from the germline V gene are SGHTA and FQGTGA. V gave up 5 bases and J gave up 0 bases, with 14 bases separating them. There are 16 residues in the CDR3. The CDR3 coding sequence is TGTGCCAGCAGCCCGAGAGGGACCAACTCCTACAATGAGCAGTTCTTC. Its translation: CASSPRGTNSYNEQFF.

The V and J genes are TRBV5-5 and TRBJ1-4, with 7 bases identical to TRBD1. The CDR3 consists of 16 residues. The J segment lost 1 base and the V segment lost 4 bases, leaving 7 bases of the junction unmatched. Germline assignment: CDR1 SGHKS and CDR2 YYEKEE (reference sequence). The CDR3 DNA reads TGTGCCAGCAGCCTCCGACAGGGAATAACTAATGAAAAACTGTTTTTT. Amino acid sequence: CASSLRQGITNEKLFF.

The chain combines TRBV14 with TRBJ2-3; 7 nucleotides agree with TRBD2. Per the germline V gene, CDR1 is SGHDN and CDR2 is FVKESK. After removal of 0 bases from V and 2 bases from J, the junction contained 8 bases not matched to a gene. CDR3 length equals 17 residues. DNA of the CDR3: TGTGCCAGCAGCCAAGATGGTGCGGGGGTAAACACAGATACGCAGTATTTT. Translating gives CASSQDGAGVNTDTQYF. The full variable domain, with the rest looked up from reference TRBV14 and TRBJ2-3, is EAGVTQFPSHSVIEKGQTVTLRCDPISGHDNLYWYRRVMGKEIKFLLHFVKESKQDESGMPNNRFLAERTGGTYSTLKVQPAELEDSGVYFCASSQDGAGVNTDTQYFGPGTRLTVL.

V usage is TRBV5-4 and J usage is TRBJ2-1; D is unresolved. CDR1 SGHNT and CDR2 YYREEE come from the germline V gene (reference sequence). V gave up 0 bases and J gave up 8 bases, with 12 bases separating them. This CDR3 has 14 residues. CDR3 nucleotides: TGTGCCAGCAGCTTGGTAGGTAGCATCTATGAGCAGTTCTTC. Translation: CASSLVGSIYEQFF.

V and J are TRBV6-2 or TRBV6-3 and TRBJ2-3; TRBD1 or TRBD2 may be the D gene (5 bases each). V lost 5 bases and J lost 5, with 20 bases in between. The germline gives CDR1 MNHEY, CDR2 SVGEGT. The CDR3 is 16 amino acids. In DNA form, the CDR3 reads TGTGCCAGCAGTGGGGGACGGACGTGGGGCCAAGATACGCAGTATTTT. As protein: CASSGGRTWGQDTQYF.

CDR3: CAWGGANEQFF. For the CDR3, the DNA is TGTGCCTGGGGCGGGGCCAATGAGCAGTTCTTC. The chain joins TRBV30 to TRBJ2-1; weak D call: TRBD2 (6 bases). The germline V gene has CDR1 GTSNPN and CDR2 SVGIG (reference sequence). The CDR3 sequence is 11 residues long. Trimming removed 5 bases from V and 6 bases from J, with 8 bases in between.

The chain links TRBV5-1 to TRBJ2-1, with 8 bases that match TRBD1. Per germline, CDR1 SGHRS and CDR2 YFSETQ. The junction had 5 bases not matched to a gene; V was cut back by 4 bases and J by 2 bases. This CDR3 is 15 amino acids long. DNA for the CDR3: TGCGCCAGCAGCCCGGACAGGGCCCCCTACAATGAGCAGTTCTTC. Protein product: CASSPDRAPYNEQFF.

The chain uses TRBV5-6 and TRBJ1-1; D is uncertain. This CDR3 spans 14 amino acids. V lost 0 bases and J 0 bases, leaving 6 bases between the germline ends. Germline loops: CDR1 SGHDT, CDR2 YYEEEE. The CDR3 here is CASSLGDMNTEAFF. DNA of the CDR3: TGTGCCAGCAGCTTGGGAGACATGAACACTGAAGCTTTCTTT.